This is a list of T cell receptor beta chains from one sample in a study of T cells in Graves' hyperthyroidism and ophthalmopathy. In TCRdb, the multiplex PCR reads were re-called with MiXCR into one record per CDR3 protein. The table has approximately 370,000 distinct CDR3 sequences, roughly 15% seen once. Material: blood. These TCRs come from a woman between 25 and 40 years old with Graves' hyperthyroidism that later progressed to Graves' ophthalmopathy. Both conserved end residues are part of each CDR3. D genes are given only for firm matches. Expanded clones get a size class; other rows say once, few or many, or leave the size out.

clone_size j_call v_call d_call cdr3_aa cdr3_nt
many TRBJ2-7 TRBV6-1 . CASSVTGTNYEQYF TGTGCCAGCAGTGTTACCGGGACCAACTACGAGCAGTACTTC
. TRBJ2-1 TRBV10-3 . CAVSEPSGGRGRGERDEQFF TGTGCCGTCAGTGAGCCATCCGGAGGTAGGGGCAGGGGCGAAAGGGATGAGCAGTTCTTC
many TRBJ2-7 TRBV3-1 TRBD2 CASSLSGTTSYEQYF TGTGCCAGCAGCCTCTCCGGGACTACCTCCTACGAGCAGTACTTC
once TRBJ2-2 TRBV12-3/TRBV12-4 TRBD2 CTSGLAGDLTGELSF TGTACCAGCGGTTTGGCGGGGGATCTGACCGGGGAGCTGTCTTTT
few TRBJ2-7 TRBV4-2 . CASSQAGFSYEQYF TGTGCCAGCAGCCAAGCAGGGTTCTCCTACGAGCAGTACTTC
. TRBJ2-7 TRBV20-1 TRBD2 CSARDTRTSGRFKQYF TGCAGTGCTAGAGATACAAGGACTAGCGGGAGGTTTAAGCAGTACTTC
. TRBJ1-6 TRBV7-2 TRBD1 CASSAKGDRVNSPLHF TGTGCCAGCTCCGCCAAAGGGGACAGGGTTAATTCACCCCTCCACTTT
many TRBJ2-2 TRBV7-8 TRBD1 CASYPRDRGLREGPGGELFF TGTGCCAGCTATCCCCGGGACAGGGGTTTGAGGGAGGGCCCTGGCGGGGAGCTGTTTTTT
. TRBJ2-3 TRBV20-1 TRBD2 CSARDLTSGSSDTDTQYF TGCAGTGCTAGAGATCTGACTAGCGGGAGTTCGGACACAGATACGCAGTATTTT
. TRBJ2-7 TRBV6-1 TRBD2 CASTGTRGSYEQYF TGTGCCAGCACTGGGACTAGGGGGTCCTACGAGCAGTACTTC
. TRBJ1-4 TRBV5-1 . CASSLANEKLFF TGCGCCAGCAGCTTGGCGAATGAAAAACTGTTTTTT
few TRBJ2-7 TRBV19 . CASSDYGQIYEQYF TGTGCCAGTAGCGACTATGGACAGATCTACGAGCAGTACTTC
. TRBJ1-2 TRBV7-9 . CASSSDRSYGYTF TGTGCCAGCAGCTCCGACCGGAGCTATGGCTACACCTTC
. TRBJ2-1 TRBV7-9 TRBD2 CASSESGTSGNNEQFF TGTGCCAGCAGTGAAAGCGGGACTAGCGGAAACAATGAGCAGTTCTTC
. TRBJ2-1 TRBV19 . CASSTGTTLGEQFF TGTGCCAGTAGTACCGGGACAACTCTTGGTGAGCAGTTCTTC
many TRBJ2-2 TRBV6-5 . CASSYSNDAVSFTGELFF TGTGCCAGCAGTTACTCGAATGATGCGGTTTCCTTCACCGGGGAGCTGTTTTTT
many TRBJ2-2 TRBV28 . CASSLYRENTGELFF TGTGCCAGCAGTTTATACAGAGAGAACACCGGGGAGCTGTTTTTT
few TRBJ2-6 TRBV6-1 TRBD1 CASSTGQGNSGANVLTF TGTGCCAGCAGTACTGGACAGGGAAACTCTGGGGCCAACGTCCTGACTTTC
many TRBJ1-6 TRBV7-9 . CASSLGWGLTPLHF TGTGCCAGCAGCTTAGGGTGGGGTCTGACACCCCTCCACTTT
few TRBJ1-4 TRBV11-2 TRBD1 CASTHRGTNEKLFF TGTGCCAGCACCCACAGGGGTACTAATGAAAAACTGTTTTTT
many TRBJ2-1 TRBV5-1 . CASSLKGGASGSYNEQFF TGCGCCAGCAGCCTGAAGGGGGGCGCGTCGGGATCCTACAATGAGCAGTTCTTC
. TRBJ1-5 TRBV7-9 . CASSDQERSIEAQHF TGTGCCAGCAGCGATCAGGAGAGATCAATCGAGGCCCAGCATTTT
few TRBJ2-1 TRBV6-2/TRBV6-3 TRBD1 CASRATGFVYNEQFF TGTGCCAGCAGAGCGACAGGGTTCGTCTACAATGAGCAGTTCTTC
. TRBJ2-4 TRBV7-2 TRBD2 CASSSSPGLAGGLVAKNIQYF TGTGCCAGCAGCTCCAGTCCGGGACTAGCGGGAGGTCTGGTAGCCAAAAACATTCAGTACTTC